A single sample is the source of the 24 T cell receptor beta chains below, sequenced in a study of shared clonotypes between healthy human individuals. The assay was immunoSEQ multiplex PCR, and TCRdb's table has in-frame clones only and misses some. The sample carries about 2 million clones, roughly 94% recorded once. Input material: naive CD4+ T cells sorted from blood. As for subset: CD45RA+ positively selected. These receptors were taken from a man between 18 and 35 years old in good health.

The chain combines TRBV6-1 with TRBJ2-5; 12 nucleotides line up with TRBD2. The CDR3 runs to 20 residues. Losses at the gene ends were 3 bases for V and 2 bases for J; bases not matched to a gene: 16. Germline loops: CDR1 MNHNS, CDR2 SASEGT. The CDR3 nucleotides are TGTGCCAGCAGTGAGACATCATATTCCGGGACTAGCGGGTCGCAAGAGACCCAGTACTTC. Residues: CASSETSYSGTSGSQETQYF.

This clone is a singleton in its sample. The rearrangement links TRBV6-6 to TRBJ1-1; D unresolved. V was clipped by 5 bases and J by 2 bases, with 15 bases between them. CDR3 size: 15 residues. The V gene's germline CDR1 is MNHNY and CDR2 SVGAGI (reference sequence). CDR3 sequence: CASSATGPINTEAFF. The CDR3 DNA sequence: TGTGCCAGCAGTGCCACTGGACCCATAAACACTGAAGCTTTCTTT.

The count of this clone is one. The genes are TRBV7-2 and TRBJ1-4; D possibly corresponds to TRBD1 (6 bases). V lost 1 base and J lost 6, with 9 bases in between. The V gene's germline CDR1 is SGHTA and CDR2 FQGNSA. The CDR3 spans 14 residues. The CDR3 sequence is CASSLGQEDEKLFF. CDR3 in DNA: TGTGCCAGCAGCTTAGGACAGGAGGATGAAAAACTGTTTTTT.

V usage is TRBV2 and J usage is TRBJ2-7; D not resolved. CDR3 length: 15 residues. V was pared by 6 bases and J by 7 bases, with 22 bases between. The germline V gene encodes CDR1 SNHLY and CDR2 FYNNEI. CDR3 bases: TGTGCCAGCAGCCCTAACGGGCCCTCTTTCTCTGAGCAGTACTTC. Translated, it gives CASSPNGPSFSEQYF.

V gene TRBV7-2 combines with J gene TRBJ2-7; 7 nucleotides agree with TRBD2. The V gene end was trimmed by 5 bases and the J gene end by 5 bases; junction bases not matched to a gene: 9. The CDR3 consists of 14 residues. CDR1 is SGHTA and CDR2 is FQGNSA in the germline V gene. The CDR3 spells CASSRPGGLHEQYF. CDR3 coding DNA: TGTGCCAGCAGCCGGCCGGGGGGTCTCCACGAGCAGTACTTC.

The chain joins TRBV7-9 to TRBJ2-5, with 9 positions matching TRBD1. Germline-derived CDR1 and CDR2 are SEHNR and FQNEAQ (reference sequence). The CDR3 contains 15 residues. V lost 3 bases and J lost 1; bases outside the gene matches: 3. Here the CDR3 DNA reads TGTGCCAGCAGCTTGGGACAGGGCTTCCAAGAGACCCAGTACTTC. It encodes CASSLGQGFQETQYF.

The CDR3 DNA follows: TGTGCCAGCAGCTTAGACAGTGGACCTAATGAAAAACTGTTTTTT. Protein product: CASSLDSGPNEKLFF. This rearrangement joins TRBV7-2 to TRBJ1-4; no clear D. Per germline, CDR1 SGHTA and CDR2 FQGNSA. The CDR3 runs to 15 residues. V lost 1 base and J 3 bases, leaving 9 bases between the germline ends.

V is TRBV19 and J is TRBJ2-5; D gene unclear. Trimming took off 5 bases at V and 4 bases at J, with 5 bases between the two ends. The length of the CDR3 is 11 residues. From germline, CDR1 is LNHDA and CDR2 SQIVND (reference sequence). CDR3 DNA: TGTGCCAGTAGTGCCGGAGAGACCCAGTACTTC. It codes for CASSAGETQYF.

V is TRBV5-1 and J is TRBJ2-5; no clear D. The CDR3 extends over 16 amino acids. V lost 6 bases to trimming and J lost 5 bases, with 23 bases between them. Germline assignment: CDR1 SGHRS and CDR2 YFSETQ. DNA of the CDR3: TGCGCCAGCACCCGAGGTGGCAGGCCCCTCGATGAGACCCAGTACTTC. Residues: CASTRGGRPLDETQYF.

As regards this clone: Other DNA sequences from this sample encode an identical CDR3 as well. The chain carries TRBV6-5 and TRBJ1-1; maybe TRBD1 (5 bases). Germline CDR1 MNHEY, CDR2 SVGAGI. Trimming pared 6 bases from V and 0 bases from J, leaving 8 bases between. The CDR3 covers 13 residues. Here the CDR3 reads CASRRTLNTEAFF. In nucleotides, the CDR3 is TGTGCCAGCAGGAGGACATTGAACACTGAAGCTTTCTTT.

J is TRBJ1-1 and V is TRBV21-1. TRBV21-1 is shown as a pseudogene. CDR3 length equals 11 residues. The CDR3 DNA is TGTGCCAGCACCATCCCCCGGGGAGCTTTCTTT. It specifies CASTIPRGAFF.

The chain carries TRBV5-4 and TRBJ2-5; 7 positions agree with TRBD2. This CDR3 is built from 13 residues. V shed 2 bases and J 5 bases; nucleotides not matched to a gene: 3. Germline CDR1 is SGHNT and CDR2 is YYREEE (reference sequence). CDR3 amino acids: CASSFPAGETQYF. CDR3 DNA sequence: TGTGCCAGCAGCTTCCCAGCGGGGGAGACCCAGTACTTC.

CDR3 residues: CASSAGQGAWEQFF. The CDR3 DNA sequence: TGTGCCAGTAGTGCGGGACAGGGGGCATGGGAGCAGTTCTTC. V is TRBV19 and J is TRBJ2-1; 12 bases are shared with TRBD1. The CDR3 runs 14 residues. V dropped 5 bases and J dropped 10; count of bases not matched to a gene: 6. Germline lookup yields CDR1 LNHDA and CDR2 SQIVND (reference sequence).

V gene TRBV4-1 combines with J gene TRBJ1-4, with TRBD1 identical over 7 bases. J gave up 8 bases and V 0 bases, and 9 bases lay outside the gene matches. The germline CDR1 and CDR2 sequences are MGHRA and YSYEKL. This CDR3 spans 16 amino acids. CDR3 nucleotides: TGCGCCAGCAGCCAAGATCCGACAGGGAAAGGCGAAAAACTGTTTTTT. This sequence encodes CASSQDPTGKGEKLFF.

The chain combines TRBV11-2 with TRBJ2-1; 11 positions match TRBD1. J was trimmed by 4 bases and V by 0 bases; bases with no gene match: 11. This CDR3 contains 19 residues. Germline values: CDR1 SGHAT, CDR2 FQNNGV. CDR3: CASSLEGQGVPGPYNEQFF. The CDR3 DNA sequence: TGTGCCAGCAGCTTAGAGGGACAGGGGGTACCCGGCCCTTACAATGAGCAGTTCTTC.

V gene TRBV7-8 combines with J gene TRBJ2-1; 9 nucleotides agree with TRBD2. With V trimmed by 3 bases and J by 6 bases, 9 bases remained unmatched. The germline V gene encodes CDR1 SGHVS and CDR2 FQNEAQ. The CDR3 is made up of 16 amino acids. In DNA form, the CDR3 reads TGTGCCAGCAGCTTCCAAGGGGTAGCGGGAGTCAATGAGCAGTTCTTC. This translates into CASSFQGVAGVNEQFF.

J is TRBJ2-3 and V is TRBV6-5; 13 positions agree with TRBD2. With 4 bases clipped from V and 4 bases from J, the junction kept 5 bases outside the gene matches. CDR1 and CDR2 from the germline V gene are MNHEY and SVGAGI. CDR3 length: 16 amino acids. CDR3 residues: CASSSGTSGIADTQYF. The CDR3 DNA sequence: TGTGCCAGCAGTTCCGGGACTAGCGGGATCGCAGATACGCAGTATTTT.

CDR3 in amino acids: CASSLDGTGSYGYTF. The CDR3 DNA reads TGCGCCAGCAGCTTAGACGGGACAGGGAGCTATGGCTACACCTTC. The rearrangement links TRBV5-1 to TRBJ1-2; TRBD1 matches at 9 bases. Germline V gene lookup returns CDR1 SGHRS and CDR2 YFSETQ. The CDR3 has 15 residues. With 2 bases clipped from V and 4 bases from J, the junction kept 6 bases outside the gene matches.

Concerning this clone: Other DNA sequences from this sample encode an identical CDR3 as well. V usage is TRBV9 and J usage is TRBJ2-1; TRBD2 might be the D (6 bases). Between the trimmed V and J ends, which lost 1 base and 2 bases, there was a span of 7 bases. Germline V lookup: CDR1 SGDLS, CDR2 YYNGEE. The CDR3 loop spans 14 amino acids. CDR3 coding DNA: TGTGCCAGCAGCGTATCTAGCGCCTACAATGAGCAGTTCTTC. Amino acids: CASSVSSAYNEQFF.

V gene TRBV12-1 combines with J gene TRBJ1-1; no DNA check was done on the table's D call, TRBD1. TRBV12-1 is noted as a pseudogene. The CDR3 is 15 residues long. CDR3 DNA: TGTGCCAGCAGCTGGAAAACAGGGTGCGGCCCTGAAGCTTTCTTT. Translation: CASSWKTGCGPEAFF.

The rearrangement links TRBV7-9 to TRBJ1-1, with 9 bases that match TRBD1. The CDR3 is made up of 15 amino acids. Germline V CDR1 and CDR2: SEHNR, FQNEAQ (reference sequence). V lost 1 base to trimming and J lost 6 bases; unmatched junction nucleotides: 6. CDR3 in amino acids: CASSLGGTGQSEAFF. The CDR3 DNA follows: TGTGCCAGCAGCTTAGGAGGGACAGGGCAATCTGAAGCTTTCTTT.

This sequence joins TRBV2 and TRBJ1-1; tentatively, D is TRBD1 (5 bases). Germline V CDR1 and CDR2: SNHLY, FYNNEI. The CDR3 has 18 residues. Trimming took off 3 bases at V and 1 base at J, with 21 bases between the two ends. CDR3 sequence: CASSDRGGLSIGNTEAFF. CDR3 bases: TGTGCCAGCAGTGACCGGGGCGGACTCTCAATAGGGAACACTGAAGCTTTCTTT.

The rearrangement joins TRBV28 to TRBJ1-6; D gene ambiguous. Trimming left V 8 bases short and J 7 bases short, with 12 bases between. The CDR3 sequence is 13 residues long. The germline V gene encodes CDR1 MDHEN and CDR2 SYDVKM. The CDR3 nucleotides are TGTGCCAGCCGAAGCAGCTTCAATTCACCCCTCCACTTT. Its translation: CASRSSFNSPLHF.

The chain is built from TRBV5-1 and TRBJ2-6; no clear D gene. The germline V gene has CDR1 SGHRS and CDR2 YFSETQ. With 4 bases removed from V and 2 bases from J, the gap between germline ends came to 13 bases. The CDR3 consists of 16 residues. The CDR3 DNA reads as TGCGCCAGCAGCCTCGGGTCTGCCCCTGGGGCCAACGTCCTGACTTTC. It codes for CASSLGSAPGANVLTF.